A selection of T cell receptor beta chains follows, all from one sample in a study of CD8 T cells in ankylosing spondylitis. TCRdb processed the 5' RACE reads anew with MiXCR; each CDR3 protein has one entry. Of 50,000 to 75,000 distinct CDR3 sequences detected, 6.2% appear once; the ten largest clones hold about 4.6%. Material: synovial fluid, either unsorted or a sorted T cell fraction (not recorded which). The receptors derive from a male donor with ankylosing spondylitis. Each CDR3 is given with its conserved first and last residue. Each record gives: J gene, clone size, V gene, CDR3 protein. For some rows the clone size is stated as once, few or many, or as a class when expanded; others skip it.

J gene: TRBJ2-7; clone size: .; V gene: TRBV28; CDR3 protein: CASKISGPYEQYF
J gene: TRBJ2-3; clone size: many; V gene: TRBV20-1; CDR3 protein: CSARDTSGTDTQYF
J gene: TRBJ2-2; clone size: many; V gene: TRBV11-2; CDR3 protein: CASSFWESAGELFF
J gene: TRBJ2-3; clone size: .; V gene: TRBV28; CDR3 protein: CASKDSRIRTDTQYF
J gene: TRBJ2-3; clone size: .; V gene: TRBV4-1; CDR3 protein: CASSRAHRVGADTQYF
J gene: TRBJ1-1; clone size: few; V gene: TRBV4-3; CDR3 protein: CASSQATTGGNTEAFF
J gene: TRBJ1-1; clone size: .; V gene: TRBV11-3; CDR3 protein: CASSLGRMNTEAFF
J gene: TRBJ2-7; clone size: few; V gene: TRBV20-1; CDR3 protein: CSVQHYEQYF
J gene: TRBJ2-5; clone size: .; V gene: TRBV20-1; CDR3 protein: CSARSPSVQETQYF
J gene: TRBJ2-1; clone size: many; V gene: TRBV24-1; CDR3 protein: CATSDLGQVSYNEQFF
J gene: TRBJ1-2; clone size: many; V gene: TRBV5-1; CDR3 protein: CASTTGDLNYGYTF
J gene: TRBJ2-7; clone size: many; V gene: TRBV7-2; CDR3 protein: CASSPLDSYEQYF
J gene: TRBJ2-7; clone size: medium-sized; V gene: TRBV5-1; CDR3 protein: CASSFGDPSSYEQYF
J gene: TRBJ2-5; clone size: many; V gene: TRBV29-1; CDR3 protein: CSVEDPGRGQETQYF
J gene: TRBJ1-1; clone size: few; V gene: TRBV4-1; CDR3 protein: CASSQERGGKGRTEAFF
J gene: TRBJ2-7; clone size: .; V gene: TRBV21-1; CDR3 protein: CASSKAGPTESPFEQYF
J gene: TRBJ1-2; clone size: .; V gene: TRBV11-2; CDR3 protein: CASSLEARAILYGYTF
J gene: TRBJ2-1; clone size: many; V gene: TRBV10-3; CDR3 protein: CAIRDGANEQFF
J gene: TRBJ1-6; clone size: .; V gene: TRBV9; CDR3 protein: CASSGGERSPLHF
J gene: TRBJ1-6; clone size: .; V gene: TRBV9; CDR3 protein: CASSARDSPLFPLHF
J gene: TRBJ2-2; clone size: many; V gene: TRBV15; CDR3 protein: CATSRRPETGELFF
J gene: TRBJ1-4; clone size: many; V gene: TRBV12-3/TRBV12-4; CDR3 protein: CASSKQGATNEKLFF
J gene: TRBJ1-5; clone size: .; V gene: TRBV27; CDR3 protein: CASSLGRQPQHF
J gene: TRBJ1-4; clone size: many; V gene: TRBV5-1; CDR3 protein: CASSWGYDRTNEKLFF
J gene: TRBJ2-1; clone size: .; V gene: TRBV25-1; CDR3 protein: CASSVPAGGEQFF
J gene: TRBJ1-1; clone size: many; V gene: TRBV20-1; CDR3 protein: CSARAHRGGTEAFF
J gene: TRBJ2-2; clone size: .; V gene: TRBV7-6; CDR3 protein: CASSPGSNTGELFF
J gene: TRBJ2-1; clone size: many; V gene: TRBV28; CDR3 protein: CASSLLAGGNEQFF
J gene: TRBJ2-5; clone size: few; V gene: TRBV20-1; CDR3 protein: CSAPPREGQETQYF
J gene: TRBJ1-3; clone size: few; V gene: TRBV12-3/TRBV12-4; CDR3 protein: CASSPLGAQGNTIYF
J gene: TRBJ1-2; clone size: .; V gene: TRBV6-1; CDR3 protein: CASRHVTGGYGYTF
J gene: TRBJ2-1; clone size: many; V gene: TRBV30; CDR3 protein: CAWRSRGILNEQFF
J gene: TRBJ2-7; clone size: few; V gene: TRBV27; CDR3 protein: CASSLSRTSAISSYEQYF
J gene: TRBJ2-1; clone size: many; V gene: TRBV11-3; CDR3 protein: CASSLGGRGIDEQFF
J gene: TRBJ2-7; clone size: many; V gene: TRBV2; CDR3 protein: CASVPSGIGPSSYEQYF